The sequence of this TCR beta chain was determined in a study of blood T cell repertoires in COVID-19. CDR3 length: 16 residues. V lost 0 bases to trimming and J lost 7 bases, with 17 bases between them. Germline CDR1 and CDR2: SGHNT and YYREEE (reference sequence). Authors' analysis steps: The authors estimated nucleated cell counts from reference gene primer amplification. The method was immunoSEQ multiplex PCR; TCRdb's version includes in-frame clones alone and lacks a portion of them. The V and J calls and clone size are taken from that table; D and trimming were inferred from the DNA. Of some 71,000 clones detected, roughly 89% appear once; the ten largest clones hold about 2.1%.

The rearrangement joins TRBV5-4 to TRBJ1-5, with D maybe TRBD1 (6 bases). The TCR comes from a man aged 25 to 40 with acute or convalescent COVID-19. The sequencing input was peripheral blood. CDR3 bases: TGTGCCAGCAGCTTGGGGGGGCCGGGAGGAGGACAGCCCCAGCATTTT. Protein sequence: CASSLGGPGGGQPQHF.